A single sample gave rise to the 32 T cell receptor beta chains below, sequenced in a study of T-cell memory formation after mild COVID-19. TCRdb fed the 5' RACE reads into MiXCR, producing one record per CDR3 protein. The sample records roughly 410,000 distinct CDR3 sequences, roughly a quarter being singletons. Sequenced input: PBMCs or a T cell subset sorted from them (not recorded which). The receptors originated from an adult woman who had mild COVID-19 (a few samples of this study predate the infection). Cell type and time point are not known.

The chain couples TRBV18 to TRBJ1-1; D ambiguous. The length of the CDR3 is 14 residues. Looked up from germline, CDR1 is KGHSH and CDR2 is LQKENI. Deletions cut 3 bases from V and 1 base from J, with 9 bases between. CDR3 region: CASSPGRENTEAFF. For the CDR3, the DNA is TGTGCCAGCTCACCGGGCCGGGAGAACACTGAAGCTTTCTTT.

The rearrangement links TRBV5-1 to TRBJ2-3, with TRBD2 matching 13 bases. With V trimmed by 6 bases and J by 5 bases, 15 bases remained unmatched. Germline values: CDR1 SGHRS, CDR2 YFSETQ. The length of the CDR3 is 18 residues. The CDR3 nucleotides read TGCGCCAGCACGCTTGGGACTAGCGGGGCCCTCCGAGGAGATACGCAGTATTTT. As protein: CASTLGTSGALRGDTQYF.

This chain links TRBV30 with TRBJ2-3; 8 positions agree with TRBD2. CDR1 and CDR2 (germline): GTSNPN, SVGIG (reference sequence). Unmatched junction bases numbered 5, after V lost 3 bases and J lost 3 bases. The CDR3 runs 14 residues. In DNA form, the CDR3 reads TGTGCCTGGAGAATCAGCGGGGGAACAGATACGCAGTATTTT. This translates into CAWRISGGTDTQYF.

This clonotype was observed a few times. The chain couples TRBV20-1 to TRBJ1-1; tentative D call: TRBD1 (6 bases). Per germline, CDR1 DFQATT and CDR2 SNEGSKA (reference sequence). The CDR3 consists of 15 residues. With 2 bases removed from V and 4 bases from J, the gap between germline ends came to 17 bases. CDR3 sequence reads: CSARRGGATGTEAFF. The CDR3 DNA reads TGCAGTGCTAGACGCGGGGGGGCGACGGGCACTGAAGCTTTCTTT.

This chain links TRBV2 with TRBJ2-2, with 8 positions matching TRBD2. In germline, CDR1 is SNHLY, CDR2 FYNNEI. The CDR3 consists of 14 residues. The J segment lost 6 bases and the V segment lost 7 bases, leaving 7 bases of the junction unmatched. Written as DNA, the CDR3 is TGTGCCAGCAAGCTAGCGGGCAAAGCCGGGGAGCTGTTTTTT. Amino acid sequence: CASKLAGKAGELFF.

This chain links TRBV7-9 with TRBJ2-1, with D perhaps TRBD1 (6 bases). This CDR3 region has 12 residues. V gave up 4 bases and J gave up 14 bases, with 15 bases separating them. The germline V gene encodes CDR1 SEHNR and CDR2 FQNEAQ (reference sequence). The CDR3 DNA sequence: TGTGCCAGCAGCTCGACAGGCCCATCGAAGTTCTTC. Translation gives CASSSTGPSKFF.

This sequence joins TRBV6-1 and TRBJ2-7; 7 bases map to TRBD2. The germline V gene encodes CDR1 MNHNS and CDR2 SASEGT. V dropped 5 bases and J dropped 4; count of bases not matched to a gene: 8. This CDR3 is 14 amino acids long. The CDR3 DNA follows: TGTGCCAGCAGTCCCTGGGGTAGCGGGTACGAGCAGTACTTC. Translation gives CASSPWGSGYEQYF.

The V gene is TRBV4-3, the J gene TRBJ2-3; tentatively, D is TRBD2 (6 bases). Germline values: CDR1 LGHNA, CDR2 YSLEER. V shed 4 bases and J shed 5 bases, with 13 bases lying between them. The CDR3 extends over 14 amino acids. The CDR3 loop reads CASSPGTPLDTQYF. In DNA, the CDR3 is TGCGCCAGCAGCCCTGGGACTCCTCTAGATACGCAGTATTTT.

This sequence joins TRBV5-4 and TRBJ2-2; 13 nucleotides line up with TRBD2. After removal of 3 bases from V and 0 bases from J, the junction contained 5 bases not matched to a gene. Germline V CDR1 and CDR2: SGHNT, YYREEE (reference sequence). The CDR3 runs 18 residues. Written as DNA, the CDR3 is TGTGCCAGCAGCTCGGGACTAGCGGGGCCGGCGAACACCGGGGAGCTGTTTTTT. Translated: CASSSGLAGPANTGELFF.

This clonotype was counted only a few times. The CDR3 coding sequence is TGTGCCATCAGTGAGGAGACAGTAGCGAACACCGGGGAGCTGTTTTTT. Translated: CAISEETVANTGELFF. V and J are TRBV10-3 and TRBJ2-2, with D maybe TRBD1 (5 bases). The CDR3 has 16 amino acids. The V end lost 2 bases, the J end lost 0 bases, and 10 bases lay between the germline ends. The germline V gene encodes CDR1 ENHRY and CDR2 SYGVKD.

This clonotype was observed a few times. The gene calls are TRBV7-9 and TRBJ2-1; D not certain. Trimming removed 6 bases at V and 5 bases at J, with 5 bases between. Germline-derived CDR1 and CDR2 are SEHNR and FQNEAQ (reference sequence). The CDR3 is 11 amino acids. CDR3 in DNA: TGTGCCAGCAGAGCCGACAATGAGCAGTTCTTC. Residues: CASRADNEQFF. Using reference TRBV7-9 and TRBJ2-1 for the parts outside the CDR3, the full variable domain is DTGVSQNPRHKITKRGQNVTFRCDPISEHNRLYWYRQTLGQGPEFLTYFQNEAQLEKSRLLSDRFSAERPKGSFSTLEIQRTEQGDSAMYLCASRADNEQFFGPGTRLTVL.

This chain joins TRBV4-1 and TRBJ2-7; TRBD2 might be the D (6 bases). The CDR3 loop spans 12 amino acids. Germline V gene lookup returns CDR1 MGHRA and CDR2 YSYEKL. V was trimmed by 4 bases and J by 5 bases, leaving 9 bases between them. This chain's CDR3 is CASSLDYHEQYF. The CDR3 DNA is TGCGCCAGCAGCCTGGACTACCACGAGCAGTACTTC.

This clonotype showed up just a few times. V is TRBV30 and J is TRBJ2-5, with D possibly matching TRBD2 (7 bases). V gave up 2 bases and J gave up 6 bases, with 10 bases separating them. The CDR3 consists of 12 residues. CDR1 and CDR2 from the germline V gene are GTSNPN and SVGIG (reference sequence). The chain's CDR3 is CAWSRGGQTQYF. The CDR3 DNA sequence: TGTGCCTGGAGTAGGGGGGGTCAGACCCAGTACTTC.

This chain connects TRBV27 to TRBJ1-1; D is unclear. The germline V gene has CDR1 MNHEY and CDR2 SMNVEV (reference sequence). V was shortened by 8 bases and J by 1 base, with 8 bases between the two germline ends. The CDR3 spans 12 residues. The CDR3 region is CASGFRNTEAFF. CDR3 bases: TGTGCCAGCGGATTTAGGAACACTGAAGCTTTCTTT.

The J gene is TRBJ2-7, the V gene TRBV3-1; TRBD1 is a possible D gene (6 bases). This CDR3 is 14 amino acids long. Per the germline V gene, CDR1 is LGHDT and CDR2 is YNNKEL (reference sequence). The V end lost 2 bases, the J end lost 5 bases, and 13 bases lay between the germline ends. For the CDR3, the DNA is TGTGCCAGCAGCCAAAACAGGGTAAGCCACGAGCAGTACTTC. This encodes CASSQNRVSHEQYF.

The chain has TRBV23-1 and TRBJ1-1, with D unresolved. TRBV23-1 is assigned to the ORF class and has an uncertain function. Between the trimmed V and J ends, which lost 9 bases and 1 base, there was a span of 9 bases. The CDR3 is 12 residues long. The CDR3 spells CASTPGNTEAFF. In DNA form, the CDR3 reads TGCGCCAGTACCCCAGGGAACACTGAAGCTTTCTTT.

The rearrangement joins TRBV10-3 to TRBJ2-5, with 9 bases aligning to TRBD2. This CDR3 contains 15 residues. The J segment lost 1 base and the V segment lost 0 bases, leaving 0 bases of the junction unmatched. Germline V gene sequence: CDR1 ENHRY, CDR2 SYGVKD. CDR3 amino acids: CAISESSGGQETQYF. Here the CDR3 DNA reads TGTGCCATCAGTGAGTCTAGCGGGGGCCAAGAGACCCAGTACTTC.

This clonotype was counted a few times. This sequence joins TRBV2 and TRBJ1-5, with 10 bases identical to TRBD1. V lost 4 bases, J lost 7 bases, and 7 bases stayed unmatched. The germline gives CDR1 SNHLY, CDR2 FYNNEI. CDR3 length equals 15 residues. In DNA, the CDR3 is TGTGCCAGCAGTGCGGACAGGGGGTCGGAACAGCCCCAGCATTTT. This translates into CASSADRGSEQPQHF.

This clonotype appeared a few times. CDR3 loop: CATEPDRVGEAFF. CDR3 sequence (DNA): TGTGCCACCGAACCCGACAGAGTGGGTGAAGCTTTCTTT. J is TRBJ1-1 and V is TRBV10-3; D may be TRBD1 (5 bases). There are 13 residues in the CDR3. Germline lookup yields CDR1 ENHRY and CDR2 SYGVKD. V was clipped by 10 bases and J by 7 bases, with 19 bases between them.

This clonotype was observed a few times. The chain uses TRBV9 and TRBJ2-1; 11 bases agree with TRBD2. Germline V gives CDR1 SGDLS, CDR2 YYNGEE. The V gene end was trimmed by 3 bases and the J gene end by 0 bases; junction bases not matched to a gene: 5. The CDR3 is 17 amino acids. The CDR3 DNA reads TGTGCCAGCAGCGGAACTAGCGGGAGTAGCTCCTACAATGAGCAGTTCTTC. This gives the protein CASSGTSGSSSYNEQFF.

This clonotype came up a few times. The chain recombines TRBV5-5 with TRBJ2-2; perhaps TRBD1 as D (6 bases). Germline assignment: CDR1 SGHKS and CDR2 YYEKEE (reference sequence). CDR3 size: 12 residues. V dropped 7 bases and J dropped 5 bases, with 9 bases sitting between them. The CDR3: CASATGTGELFF. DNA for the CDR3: TGTGCCAGCGCTACAGGGACCGGGGAGCTGTTTTTT.

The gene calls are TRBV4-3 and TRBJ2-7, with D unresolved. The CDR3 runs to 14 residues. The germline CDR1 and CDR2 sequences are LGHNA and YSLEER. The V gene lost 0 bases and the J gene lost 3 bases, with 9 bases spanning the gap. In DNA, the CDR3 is TGCGCCAGCAGCCAAGACGCCAGCTTCTACGAGCAGTACTTC. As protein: CASSQDASFYEQYF.

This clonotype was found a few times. The CDR3 DNA reads as TGTGCCAGCAGTTATCAGGGGCGCCAAGAGACCCAGTACTTC. This codes for CASSYQGRQETQYF. The V gene is TRBV25-1, the J gene TRBJ2-5, with D possibly matching TRBD1 (6 bases). The V and J ends lost 5 bases and 1 base respectively, with 11 bases between them. Per the germline V gene, CDR1 is MGHDK and CDR2 is SYGVNS. This CDR3 has 14 amino acids.

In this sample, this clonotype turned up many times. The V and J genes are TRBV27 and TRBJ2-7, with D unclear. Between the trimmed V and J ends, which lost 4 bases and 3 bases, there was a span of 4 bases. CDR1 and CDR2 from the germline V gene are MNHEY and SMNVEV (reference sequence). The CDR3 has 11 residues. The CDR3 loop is CASSYNYEQYF. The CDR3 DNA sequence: TGTGCCAGCAGTTACAACTACGAGCAGTACTTC.

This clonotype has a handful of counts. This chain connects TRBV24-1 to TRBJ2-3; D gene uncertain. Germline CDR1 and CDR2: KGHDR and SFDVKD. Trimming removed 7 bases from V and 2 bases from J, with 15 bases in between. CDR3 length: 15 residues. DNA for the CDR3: TGTGCCACCAGCCCCCTCGATGGGAACACAGATACGCAGTATTTT. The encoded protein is CATSPLDGNTDTQYF.

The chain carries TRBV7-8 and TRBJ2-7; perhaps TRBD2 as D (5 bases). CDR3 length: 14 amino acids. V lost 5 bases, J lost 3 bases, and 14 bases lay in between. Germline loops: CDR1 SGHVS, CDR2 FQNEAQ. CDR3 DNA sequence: TGTGCCAGCAGCATCAGCCGGAGGTTCTACGAGCAGTACTTC. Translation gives CASSISRRFYEQYF.

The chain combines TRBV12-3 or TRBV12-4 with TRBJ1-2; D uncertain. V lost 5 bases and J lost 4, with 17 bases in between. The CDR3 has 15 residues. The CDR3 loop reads CASSAGAGAVYGYTF. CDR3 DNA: TGTGCCAGCAGTGCAGGAGCGGGCGCAGTCTATGGCTACACCTTC.

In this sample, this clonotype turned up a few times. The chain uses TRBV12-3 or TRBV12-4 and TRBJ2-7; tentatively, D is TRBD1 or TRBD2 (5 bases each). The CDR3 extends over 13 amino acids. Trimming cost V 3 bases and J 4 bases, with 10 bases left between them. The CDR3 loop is CASSLGDVYEQYF. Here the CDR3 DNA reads TGTGCCAGCAGTTTGGGGGACGTATACGAGCAGTACTTC.

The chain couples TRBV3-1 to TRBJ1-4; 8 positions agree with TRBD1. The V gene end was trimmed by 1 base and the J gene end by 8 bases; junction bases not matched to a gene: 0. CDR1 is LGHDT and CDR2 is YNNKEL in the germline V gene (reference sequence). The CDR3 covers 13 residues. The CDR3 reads CASSQGTGEKLFF. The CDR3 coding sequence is TGTGCCAGCAGCCAAGGGACAGGGGAAAAACTGTTTTTT.

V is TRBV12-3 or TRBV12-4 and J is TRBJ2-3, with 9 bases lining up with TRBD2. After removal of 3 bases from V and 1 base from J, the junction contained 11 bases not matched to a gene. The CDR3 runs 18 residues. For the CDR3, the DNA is TGTGCCAGCAGTTTGGTTTGGATTAGCGGGGGTGGCACAGATACGCAGTATTTT. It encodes CASSLVWISGGGTDTQYF.

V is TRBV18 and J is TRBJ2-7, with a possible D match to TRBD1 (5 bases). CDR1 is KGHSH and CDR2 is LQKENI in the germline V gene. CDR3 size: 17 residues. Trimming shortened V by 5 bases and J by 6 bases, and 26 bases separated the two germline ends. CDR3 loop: CASSSLPQVSGGTEQYF. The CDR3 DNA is TGTGCCAGCTCATCGTTACCACAGGTGTCTGGTGGTACCGAGCAGTACTTC.

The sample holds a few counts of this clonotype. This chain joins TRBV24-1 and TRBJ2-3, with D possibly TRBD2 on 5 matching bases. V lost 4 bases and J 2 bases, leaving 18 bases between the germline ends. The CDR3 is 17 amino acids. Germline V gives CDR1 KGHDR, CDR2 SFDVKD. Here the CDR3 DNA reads TGTGCCACCAGTGAACTCTCTAGAGGCGGACTCACAGATACGCAGTATTTT. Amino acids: CATSELSRGGLTDTQYF.